Listed below are T cell receptor beta chains from one sample, sequenced in a study of radiotherapy plus CTLA-4 blockade in lung cancer. This table comes from immunoSEQ multiplex PCR, and its TCRdb copy is limited to in-frame clones, with some not included. The sample consists of 45,000 or so clones, roughly three quarters of them appearing once. Specimen: peripheral blood, collected from a patient treated with radiotherapy plus ipilimumab. The receptors were sampled from a human donor with non-small cell lung cancer who had stable disease on radiotherapy plus ipilimumab. CDR3s include the opening cysteine and the closing phenylalanine or tryptophan. The order of the fields is J gene, clone size, V gene, D gene, CDR3 protein, CDR3 DNA. A D gene is named only where the DNA matches it firmly. Rows give clone size only sometimes, using once, few, many, or a class for an expanded clone.

J: TRBJ2-3
size: -
V: TRBV7-2
D: -
CDR3: CASSPRLAGTPGGDTQYF
DNA: TGTGCCAGCAGCCCGCGGCTAGCGGGTACCCCAGGGGGGGATACGCAGTATTTT

J: TRBJ2-7
size: -
V: TRBV19
D: -
CDR3: CASSTSTGLSSYEQYF
DNA: TGTGCCAGTAGTACCTCGACGGGTTTGAGCTCCTACGAGCAGTACTTC

J: TRBJ2-3
size: -
V: TRBV4-1
D: -
CDR3: CASSRVRPPRPDTQYF
DNA: TGCGCCAGCAGCCGCGTCCGTCCCCCCAGACCAGATACGCAGTATTTT

J: TRBJ1-6
size: -
V: TRBV4-1
D: -
CDR3: CASSQDWGAGPPLHF
DNA: TGCGCCAGCAGCCAAGATTGGGGCGCGGGGCCACCCCTCCACTTT

J: TRBJ1-6
size: -
V: TRBV30
D: -
CDR3: CAFRGYSSYNSPLHF
DNA: TGTGCCTTCAGGGGTTATAGCTCCTATAATTCACCCCTCCACTTT

J: TRBJ2-7
size: -
V: TRBV4-3
D: -
CDR3: CASSQVGGRGSYEQYF
DNA: TGCGCCAGCAGCCAGGTGGGGGGCAGGGGGTCCTACGAGCAGTACTTC

J: TRBJ2-3
size: -
V: TRBV28
D: TRBD2
CDR3: CASSLGGGARDTQYF
DNA: TGTGCCAGCAGTTTGGGCGGGGGGGCCAGGGATACGCAGTATTTT

J: TRBJ2-6
size: once
V: TRBV27
D: TRBD2
CDR3: CASSLQGLAGGYSGANVLTF
DNA: TGTGCCAGCAGTCTCCAGGGACTAGCGGGGGGTTACTCTGGGGCCAACGTCCTGACTTTC

J: TRBJ2-1
size: once
V: TRBV6-6
D: TRBD2
CDR3: CASSPIAGGPDEQFF
DNA: TGTGCCAGCAGTCCGATAGCGGGGGGGCCCGATGAGCAGTTCTTC

J: TRBJ1-2
size: -
V: TRBV6-5
D: TRBD1
CDR3: CASSPGQVYGYTF
DNA: TGTGCCAGCAGTCCGGGACAGGTCTATGGCTACACCTTC

J: TRBJ1-2
size: few
V: TRBV14
D: TRBD1
CDR3: CASSPGGGNYGYTF
DNA: TGTGCCAGCAGCCCAGGAGGGGGCAACTATGGCTACACCTTC

J: TRBJ1-1
size: -
V: TRBV28
D: -
CDR3: CASSRRRNTEAFF
DNA: TGTGCCAGCAGTCGACGGCGGAACACTGAAGCTTTCTTT

J: TRBJ2-1
size: once
V: TRBV7-2
D: -
CDR3: CASSLSRGYEQFF
DNA: TGTGCCAGCAGCTTAAGCAGGGGCTATGAGCAGTTCTTC

J: TRBJ1-4
size: -
V: TRBV6-5
D: -
CDR3: CASSYSTGSPNEKLFF
DNA: TGTGCCAGCAGTTACTCGACGGGGAGCCCTAATGAAAAACTGTTTTTT

J: TRBJ2-7
size: -
V: TRBV10-3
D: -
CDR3: CAISDDHTYAYEQYF
DNA: TGTGCCATCAGTGACGACCACACCTACGCCTACGAGCAGTACTTC

J: TRBJ1-2
size: -
V: TRBV19
D: -
CDR3: CASSPRGISGGTNYGYTF
DNA: TGTGCCAGTAGTCCCCGAGGGATAAGCGGCGGTACGAACTATGGCTACACCTTC

J: TRBJ2-1
size: -
V: TRBV5-6
D: -
CDR3: CASSYGRNSYNEQFF
DNA: TGTGCCAGCAGTTACGGACGGAACTCCTACAATGAGCAGTTCTTC

J: TRBJ1-2
size: -
V: TRBV19
D: -
CDR3: CASSHQGGYTF
DNA: TGTGCCAGTAGCCACCAGGGGGGCTACACCTTC

J: TRBJ2-2
size: few
V: TRBV13
D: -
CDR3: CASSLGRPPPTGELFF
DNA: TGTGCCAGCAGCCTCGGACGGCCCCCTCCCACCGGGGAGCTGTTTTTT

J: TRBJ1-2
size: -
V: TRBV19
D: -
CDR3: CASSAYQGYNGYTF
DNA: TGTGCCAGTAGTGCTTATCAGGGTTATAATGGCTACACCTTC

J: TRBJ1-2
size: -
V: TRBV5-1
D: -
CDR3: CASSSNREMRGYTF
DNA: TGCGCCAGCAGCTCTAACAGGGAAATGCGGGGCTACACCTTC

J: TRBJ2-1
size: -
V: TRBV6-1
D: -
CDR3: CASSEGTPAYNEQFF
DNA: TGTGCCAGCAGTGAAGGTACACCCGCCTACAATGAGCAGTTCTTC

J: TRBJ1-1
size: -
V: TRBV11-2
D: TRBD1
CDR3: CASSPTGEHTEAFF
DNA: TGTGCCAGCAGCCCAACAGGGGAGCACACTGAAGCTTTCTTT

J: TRBJ1-2
size: -
V: TRBV19
D: -
CDR3: CASRTTGTNYGYTF
DNA: TGTGCCAGTAGGACGACAGGCACAAACTATGGCTACACCTTC

J: TRBJ1-5
size: -
V: TRBV7-8
D: TRBD1
CDR3: CASRTGLGPQHF
DNA: TGTGCCAGCAGGACAGGGCTTGGGCCCCAGCATTTT